Below, one T cell receptor (beta chain) is given with its context. This sample is drawn from a study of patients and donors after allogeneic stem cell transplantation. Each CDR3 protein gets one entry after TCRdb re-called the RT-PCR reads with MiXCR. The table lists about 160,000 distinct CDR3 sequences, about 24% of them singletons. The CDR3 contains 13 residues. In germline, CDR1 is SNHLY, CDR2 FYNNEI. V was shortened by 7 bases and J by 5 bases, with 14 bases between the two germline ends. The gene calls are TRBV2 and TRBJ1-1; the D gene is possibly TRBD1 (6 bases). The TCR sequence derives from a human donor who was either an allogeneic HSCT recipient or a stem cell or donor lymphocyte infusion donor (not recorded which). It is not recorded whose cells these are; they may come from a transplant donor. The specimen was blood, either unsorted or a sorted T cell fraction (not recorded which). The CDR3 is CASNRGAQTEAFF. CDR3 nucleotides: TGTGCCAGCAATCGGGGGGCGCAGACTGAAGCTTTCTTT.